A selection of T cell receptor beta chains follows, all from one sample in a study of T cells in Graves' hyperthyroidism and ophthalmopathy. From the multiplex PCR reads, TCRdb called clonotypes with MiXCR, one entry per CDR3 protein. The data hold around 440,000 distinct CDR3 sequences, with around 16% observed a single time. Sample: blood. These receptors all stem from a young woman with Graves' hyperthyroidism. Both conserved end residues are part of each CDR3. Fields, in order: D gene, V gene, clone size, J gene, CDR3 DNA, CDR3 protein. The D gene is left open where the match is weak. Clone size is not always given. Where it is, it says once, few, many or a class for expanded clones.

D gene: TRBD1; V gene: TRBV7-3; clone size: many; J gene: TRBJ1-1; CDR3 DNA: TGTGCCAGCAGCTTCGCAGGGGGGGGTGAAGCTTTCTTT; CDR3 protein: CASSFAGGGEAFF
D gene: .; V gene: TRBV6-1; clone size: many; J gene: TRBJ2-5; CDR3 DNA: TGTGCCAGCAGTGCAGACTTCCAAGAGACCCAGTACTTC; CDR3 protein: CASSADFQETQYF
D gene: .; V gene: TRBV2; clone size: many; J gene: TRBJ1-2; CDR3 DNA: TGTGCCAGCAGGCCGGGGCTGGGCTATGGCTACACCTTC; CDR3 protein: CASRPGLGYGYTF
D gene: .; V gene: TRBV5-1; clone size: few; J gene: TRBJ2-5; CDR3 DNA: TGCGCCAGCAGCTTGGCCGTAGGAGGCGGGGAGACCCAGTACTTC; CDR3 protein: CASSLAVGGGETQYF
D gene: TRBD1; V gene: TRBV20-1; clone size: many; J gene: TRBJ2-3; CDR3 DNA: TGCAGTGCTAGAGCAGCAGGGGGCGCAGATACGCAGTATTTT; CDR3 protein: CSARAAGGADTQYF
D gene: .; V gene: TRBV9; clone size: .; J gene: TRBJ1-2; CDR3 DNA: TGTGCCAGCACCTATGCCGGGGGTGGCTACACCTTC; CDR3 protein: CASTYAGGGYTF
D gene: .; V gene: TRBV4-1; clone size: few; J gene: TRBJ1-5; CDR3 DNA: TGCGCCAGCAGGGTCAGACCCCTGGGCAATCAGCCCCAGCATTTT; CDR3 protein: CASRVRPLGNQPQHF
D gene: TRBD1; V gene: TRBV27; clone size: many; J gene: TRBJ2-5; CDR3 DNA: TGTGCCAGCAGACGGACAGGGGTCCAAGAGACCCAGTACTTC; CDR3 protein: CASRRTGVQETQYF
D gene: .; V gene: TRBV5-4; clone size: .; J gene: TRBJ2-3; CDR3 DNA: TGTGCCAGCAGCCCCCCTGGGGGCGCCCCCACAGATACGCAGTATTTT; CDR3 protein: CASSPPGGAPTDTQYF
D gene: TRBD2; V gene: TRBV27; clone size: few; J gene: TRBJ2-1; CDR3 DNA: TGTGCCAGCTCGACGGGGGGGGGTCTCGATGAGCAGTTCTTC; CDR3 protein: CASSTGGGLDEQFF
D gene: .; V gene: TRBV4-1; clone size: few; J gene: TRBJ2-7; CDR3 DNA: TGCGCCAGCAGCCCCGGTGGGGGGCATAGCGAGCAGTACTTC; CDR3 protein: CASSPGGGHSEQYF
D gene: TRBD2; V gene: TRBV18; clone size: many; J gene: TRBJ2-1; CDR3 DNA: TGTGCCAGCTCACCACCGGGACTAGCGTACAATGAGCAGTTCTTC; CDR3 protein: CASSPPGLAYNEQFF
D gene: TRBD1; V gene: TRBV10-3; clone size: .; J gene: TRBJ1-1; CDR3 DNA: TGTGCCACGCGACAGGGGGCTGATGAAGCTTTCTTT; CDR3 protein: CATRQGADEAFF
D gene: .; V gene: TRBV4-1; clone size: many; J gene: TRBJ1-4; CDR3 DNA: TGCGCCAGCAGCCAAAGAATGGCCCCGGTTGAGGCCGGCGAAAAACTGTTTTTT; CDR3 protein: CASSQRMAPVEAGEKLFF
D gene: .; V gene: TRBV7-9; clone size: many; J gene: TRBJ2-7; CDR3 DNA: TGTGCCAGCAGCTTAGCGCAAAGCGGCCTTGGATACGAGCAGTACTTC; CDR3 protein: CASSLAQSGLGYEQYF
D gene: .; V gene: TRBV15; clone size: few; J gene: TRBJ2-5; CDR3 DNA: TGTGCCACCAGCCCTCCGGGCAGTCTATTAGAGACCCAGTACTTC; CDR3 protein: CATSPPGSLLETQYF
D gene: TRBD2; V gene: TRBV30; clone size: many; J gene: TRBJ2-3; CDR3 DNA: TGTGCCTGGAGTGTACTGTTGGGACTAGGGATAGATACGCAGTATTTT; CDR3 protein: CAWSVLLGLGIDTQYF
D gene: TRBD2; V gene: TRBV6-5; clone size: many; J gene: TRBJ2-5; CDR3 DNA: TGTGCCAGCAGTTACTCGGGGGGGACGGCCATTGGGGCGGGGCCCCAGTACTTC; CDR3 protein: CASSYSGGTAIGAGPQYF
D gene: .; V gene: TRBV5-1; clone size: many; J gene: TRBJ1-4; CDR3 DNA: TGCGCCAGCAGCTCCACAGGGACCTTAGGTGAAAAACTGTTTTTT; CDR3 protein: CASSSTGTLGEKLFF
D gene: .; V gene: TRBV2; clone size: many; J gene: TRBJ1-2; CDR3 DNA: TGTGCCAGCAGGCCGCAACAGGGAGTCTATGGCTACACCTTC; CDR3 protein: CASRPQQGVYGYTF
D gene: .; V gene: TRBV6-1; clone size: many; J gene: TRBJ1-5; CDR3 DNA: TGTGCCAGCAGAAGAAACAGGGAAGGCAATCAGCCCCAGCATTTT; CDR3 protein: CASRRNREGNQPQHF
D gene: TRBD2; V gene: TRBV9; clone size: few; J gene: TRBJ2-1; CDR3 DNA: TGTGCCAGCAGCGTAGCTCTAAGGCTAGCGGGCAAAAATGAGCAGTTCTTC; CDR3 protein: CASSVALRLAGKNEQFF
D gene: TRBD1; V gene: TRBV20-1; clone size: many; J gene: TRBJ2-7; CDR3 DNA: TGCAGTGCTAGAGAGGGGAGACAGGGAGCTCCCTACGAGCAGTACTTC; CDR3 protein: CSAREGRQGAPYEQYF
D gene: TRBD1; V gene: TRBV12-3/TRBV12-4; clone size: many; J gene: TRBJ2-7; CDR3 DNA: TGTGCCAGCAGTGGACAGGGGGCGAGCTCCTACGAGCAGTACTTC; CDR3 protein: CASSGQGASSYEQYF
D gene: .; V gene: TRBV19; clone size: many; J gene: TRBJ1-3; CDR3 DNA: TGTGCCAGTAGTATAGGGGCCACTCCTGGAAACACCATATATTTT; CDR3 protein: CASSIGATPGNTIYF
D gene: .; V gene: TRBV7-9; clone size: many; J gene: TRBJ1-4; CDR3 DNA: TGTGCCAGCACCTCTAATGAAAAACTGTTTTTT; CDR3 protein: CASTSNEKLFF
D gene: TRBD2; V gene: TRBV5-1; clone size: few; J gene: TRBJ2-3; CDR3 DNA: TGCGCCAGCAGCCACCTCCCGGCGGGGGGCACAGATACGCAGTATTTT; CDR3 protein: CASSHLPAGGTDTQYF
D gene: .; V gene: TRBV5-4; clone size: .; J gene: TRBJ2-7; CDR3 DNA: TGTGCCAGCAGCTTGGCCCAACGGGGGGCGAGTGAGCAGTACTTC; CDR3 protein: CASSLAQRGASEQYF
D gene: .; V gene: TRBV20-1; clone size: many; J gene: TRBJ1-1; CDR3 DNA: TGCAGTGCCGTGGGCTTGAACACTGAAGCTTTCTTT; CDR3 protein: CSAVGLNTEAFF
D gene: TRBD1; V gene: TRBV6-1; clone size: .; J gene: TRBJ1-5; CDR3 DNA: TGTGCCAGCATGAGACAGGGTGGGAATCAGCCCCAGCATTTT; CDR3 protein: CASMRQGGNQPQHF
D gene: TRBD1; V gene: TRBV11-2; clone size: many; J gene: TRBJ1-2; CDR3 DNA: TGTGCCAGCAGCTTTGACAGGGTTTATGGCTACACCTTC; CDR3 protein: CASSFDRVYGYTF
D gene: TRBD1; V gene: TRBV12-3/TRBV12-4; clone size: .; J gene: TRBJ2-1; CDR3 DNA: TGTGCCAGCAGTTTAAAAGGGGACAGGGGTGCGTTCTTC; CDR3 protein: CASSLKGDRGAFF
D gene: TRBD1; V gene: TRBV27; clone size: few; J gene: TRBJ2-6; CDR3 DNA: TGTGCCAGCAGTCCCCGGGACAGGCATGGGTCTGGGGCCAACGTCCTGACTTTC; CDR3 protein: CASSPRDRHGSGANVLTF
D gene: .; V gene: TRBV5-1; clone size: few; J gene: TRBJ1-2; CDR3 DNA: TGCGCCAGCAGCTTTGATGGAGGCTATGGCTACACCTTC; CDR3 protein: CASSFDGGYGYTF
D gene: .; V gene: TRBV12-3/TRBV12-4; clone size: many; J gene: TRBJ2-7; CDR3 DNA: TGTGCCAGCAGTTTAGGGCCAGGAGTCTACGAGCAGTACTTC; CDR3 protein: CASSLGPGVYEQYF
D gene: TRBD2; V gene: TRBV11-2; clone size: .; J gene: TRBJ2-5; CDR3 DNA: TGTGCCAGCAGCTTGGGCGGGGGGGTTCGAGAGACCCAGTACTTC; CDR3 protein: CASSLGGGVRETQYF
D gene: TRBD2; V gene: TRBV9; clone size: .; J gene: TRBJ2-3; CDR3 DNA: TGTGCCAGCAGCACCCACCTAGCGGGGGGCACAGATACGCAGTATTTT; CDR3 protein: CASSTHLAGGTDTQYF